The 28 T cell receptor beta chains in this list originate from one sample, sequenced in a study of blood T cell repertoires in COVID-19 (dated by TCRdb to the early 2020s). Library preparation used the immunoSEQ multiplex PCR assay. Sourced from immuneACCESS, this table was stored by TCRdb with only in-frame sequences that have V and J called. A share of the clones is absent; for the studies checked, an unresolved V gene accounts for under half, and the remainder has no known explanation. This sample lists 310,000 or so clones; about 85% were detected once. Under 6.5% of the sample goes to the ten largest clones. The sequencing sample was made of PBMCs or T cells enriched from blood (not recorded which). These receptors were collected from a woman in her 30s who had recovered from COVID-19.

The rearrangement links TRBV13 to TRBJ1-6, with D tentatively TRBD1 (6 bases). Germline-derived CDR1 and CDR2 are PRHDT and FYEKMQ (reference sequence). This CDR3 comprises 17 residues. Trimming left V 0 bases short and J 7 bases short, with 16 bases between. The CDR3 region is CASSLGVGARVNSPLHF. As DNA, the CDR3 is TGTGCCAGCAGCTTAGGGGTGGGGGCGCGTGTCAATTCACCCCTCCACTTT.

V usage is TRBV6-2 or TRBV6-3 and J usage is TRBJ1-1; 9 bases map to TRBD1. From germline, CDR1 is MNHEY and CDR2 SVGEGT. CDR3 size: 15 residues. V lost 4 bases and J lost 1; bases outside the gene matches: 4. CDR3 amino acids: CASSSPGQGNTEAFF. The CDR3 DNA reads TGTGCCAGCAGTTCGCCGGGACAGGGGAACACTGAAGCTTTCTTT.

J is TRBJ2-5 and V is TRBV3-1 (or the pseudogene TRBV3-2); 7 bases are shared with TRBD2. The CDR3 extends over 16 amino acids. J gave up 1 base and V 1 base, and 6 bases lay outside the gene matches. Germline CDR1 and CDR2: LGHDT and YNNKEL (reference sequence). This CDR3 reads CASSQVRTGGQETQYF. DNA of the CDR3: TGTGCCAGCAGCCAAGTCCGGACGGGGGGCCAAGAGACCCAGTACTTC.

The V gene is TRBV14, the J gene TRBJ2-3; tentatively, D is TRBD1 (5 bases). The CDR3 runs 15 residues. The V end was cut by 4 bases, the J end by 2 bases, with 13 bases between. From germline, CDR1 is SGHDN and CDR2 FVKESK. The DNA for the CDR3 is TGTGCCAGCAGCCCCTCGGACATAATCACAGATACGCAGTATTTT. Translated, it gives CASSPSDIITDTQYF.

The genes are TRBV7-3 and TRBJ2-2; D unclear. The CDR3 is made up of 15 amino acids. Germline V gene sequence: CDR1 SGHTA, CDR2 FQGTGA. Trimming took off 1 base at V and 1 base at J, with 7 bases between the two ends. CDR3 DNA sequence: TGTGCCAGCAGCTTAATCCCAGGGAACACCGGGGAGCTGTTTTTT. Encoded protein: CASSLIPGNTGELFF.

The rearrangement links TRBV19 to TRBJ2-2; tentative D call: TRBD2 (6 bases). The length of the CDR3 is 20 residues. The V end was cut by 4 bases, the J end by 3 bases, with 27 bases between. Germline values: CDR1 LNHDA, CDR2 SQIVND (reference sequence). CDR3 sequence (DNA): TGTGCCAGTAGTACCCGTTCTGGGGCGCTGGGGGGAGCGGACACCGGGGAGCTGTTTTTT. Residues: CASSTRSGALGGADTGELFF.

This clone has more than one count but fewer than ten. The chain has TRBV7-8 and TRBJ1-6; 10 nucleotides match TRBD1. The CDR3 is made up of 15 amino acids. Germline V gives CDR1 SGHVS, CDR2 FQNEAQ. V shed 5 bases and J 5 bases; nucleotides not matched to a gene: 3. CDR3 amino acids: CASSPGTGDNSPLHF. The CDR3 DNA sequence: TGTGCCAGCAGCCCAGGGACAGGGGATAATTCACCCCTCCACTTT.

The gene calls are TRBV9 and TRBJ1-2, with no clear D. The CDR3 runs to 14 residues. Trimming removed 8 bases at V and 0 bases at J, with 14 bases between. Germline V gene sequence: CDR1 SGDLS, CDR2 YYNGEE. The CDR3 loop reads CARREGRSNYGYTF. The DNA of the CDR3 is TGTGCCAGGAGGGAGGGCAGGTCTAACTATGGCTACACCTTC.

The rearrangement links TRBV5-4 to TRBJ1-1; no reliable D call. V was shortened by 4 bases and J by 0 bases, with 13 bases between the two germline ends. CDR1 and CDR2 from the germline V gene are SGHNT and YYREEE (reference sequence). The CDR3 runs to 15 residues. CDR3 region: CASSPVASVNTEAFF. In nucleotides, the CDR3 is TGTGCCAGCAGCCCGGTAGCAAGCGTGAACACTGAAGCTTTCTTT.

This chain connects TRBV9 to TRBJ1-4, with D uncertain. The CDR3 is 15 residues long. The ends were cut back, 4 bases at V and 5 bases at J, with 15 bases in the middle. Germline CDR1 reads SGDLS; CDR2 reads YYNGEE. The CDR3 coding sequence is TGTGCCAGCAGCCCACCATACGGGGAAAATGAAAAACTGTTTTTT. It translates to CASSPPYGENEKLFF.

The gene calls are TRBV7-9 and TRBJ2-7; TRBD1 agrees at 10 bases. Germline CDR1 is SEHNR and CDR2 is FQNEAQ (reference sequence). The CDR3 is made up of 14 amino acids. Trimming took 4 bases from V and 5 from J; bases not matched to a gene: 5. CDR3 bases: TGTGCCAGCAGCTCGAGACAGGGGGCGGACGAGCAGTACTTC. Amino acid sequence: CASSSRQGADEQYF. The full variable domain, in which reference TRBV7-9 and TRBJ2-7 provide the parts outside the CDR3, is DTGVSQNPRHKITKRGQNVTFRCDPISEHNRLYWYRQTLGQGPEFLTYFQNEAQLEKSRLLSDRFSAERPKGSFSTLEIQRTEQGDSAMYLCASSSRQGADEQYFGPGTRLTVT.

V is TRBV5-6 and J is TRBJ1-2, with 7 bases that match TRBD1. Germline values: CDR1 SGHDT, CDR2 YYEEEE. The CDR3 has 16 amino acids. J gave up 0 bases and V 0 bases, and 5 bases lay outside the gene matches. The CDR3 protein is CASSLGGGTANYGYTF. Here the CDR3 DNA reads TGTGCCAGCAGCTTGGGCGGCGGGACAGCTAACTATGGCTACACCTTC.

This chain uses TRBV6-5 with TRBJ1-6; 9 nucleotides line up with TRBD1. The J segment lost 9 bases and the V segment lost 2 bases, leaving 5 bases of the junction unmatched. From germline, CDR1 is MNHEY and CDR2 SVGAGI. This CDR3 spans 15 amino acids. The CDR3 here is CASSYEGQGGSPLHF. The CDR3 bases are TGTGCCAGCAGTTACGAGGGACAGGGTGGTTCACCCCTCCACTTT.

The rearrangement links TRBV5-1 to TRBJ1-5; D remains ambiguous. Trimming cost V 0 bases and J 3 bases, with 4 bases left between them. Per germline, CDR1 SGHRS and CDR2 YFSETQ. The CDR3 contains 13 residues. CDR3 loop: CASSLDFNQPQHF. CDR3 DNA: TGCGCCAGCAGCTTGGACTTCAATCAGCCCCAGCATTTT.

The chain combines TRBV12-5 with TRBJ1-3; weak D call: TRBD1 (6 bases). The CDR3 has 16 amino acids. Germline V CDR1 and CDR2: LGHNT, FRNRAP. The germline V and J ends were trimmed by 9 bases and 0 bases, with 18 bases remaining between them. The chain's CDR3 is CASRYGQTISGNTIYF. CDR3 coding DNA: TGTGCTAGCCGCTATGGACAGACGATCTCTGGAAACACCATATATTTT. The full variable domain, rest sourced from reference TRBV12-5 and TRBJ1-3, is DARVTQTPRHKVTEMGQEVTMRCQPILGHNTVFWYRQTMMQGLELLAYFRNRAPLDDSGMPKDRFSAEMPDATLATLKIQPSEPRDSAVYFCASRYGQTISGNTIYFGEGSWLTVV.

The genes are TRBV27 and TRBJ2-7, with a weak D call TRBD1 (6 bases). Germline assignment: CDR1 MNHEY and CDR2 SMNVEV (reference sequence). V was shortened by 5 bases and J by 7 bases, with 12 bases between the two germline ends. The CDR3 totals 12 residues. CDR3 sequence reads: CASSRSQGEQYF. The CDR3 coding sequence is TGTGCCAGCAGTCGCTCCCAGGGGGAGCAGTACTTC.

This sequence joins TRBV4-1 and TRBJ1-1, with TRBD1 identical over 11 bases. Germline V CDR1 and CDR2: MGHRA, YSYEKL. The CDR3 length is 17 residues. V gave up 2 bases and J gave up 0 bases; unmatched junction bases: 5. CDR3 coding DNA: TGCGCCAGCAGCCAAAAGGGGACAGGGGGAATGAACACTGAAGCTTTCTTT. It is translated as CASSQKGTGGMNTEAFF.

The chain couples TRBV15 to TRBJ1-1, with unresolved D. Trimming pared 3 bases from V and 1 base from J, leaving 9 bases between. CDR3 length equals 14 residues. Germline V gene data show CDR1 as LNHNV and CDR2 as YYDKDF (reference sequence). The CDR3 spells CATSSLAENTEAFF. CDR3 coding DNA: TGTGCCACCAGCAGTCTCGCGGAGAACACTGAAGCTTTCTTT.

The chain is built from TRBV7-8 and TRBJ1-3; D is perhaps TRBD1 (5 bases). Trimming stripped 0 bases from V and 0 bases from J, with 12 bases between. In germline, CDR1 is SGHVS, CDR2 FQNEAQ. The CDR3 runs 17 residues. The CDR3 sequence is CASSLAQRQHSGNTIYF. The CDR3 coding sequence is TGTGCCAGCAGCTTAGCCCAAAGACAGCACTCTGGAAACACCATATATTTT. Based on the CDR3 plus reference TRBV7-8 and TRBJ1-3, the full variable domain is GAGVSQSPRYKVAKRGQDVALRCDPISGHVSLFWYQQALGQGPEFLTYFQNEAQLDKSGLPSDRFFAERPEGSVSTLKIQRTQQEDSAVYLCASSLAQRQHSGNTIYFGEGSWLTVV.

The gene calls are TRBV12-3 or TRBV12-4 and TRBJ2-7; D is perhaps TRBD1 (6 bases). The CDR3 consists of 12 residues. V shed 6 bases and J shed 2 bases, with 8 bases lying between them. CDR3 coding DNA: TGTGCCAGCAGGGGGGACACCTACGAGCAGTACTTC. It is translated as CASRGDTYEQYF.

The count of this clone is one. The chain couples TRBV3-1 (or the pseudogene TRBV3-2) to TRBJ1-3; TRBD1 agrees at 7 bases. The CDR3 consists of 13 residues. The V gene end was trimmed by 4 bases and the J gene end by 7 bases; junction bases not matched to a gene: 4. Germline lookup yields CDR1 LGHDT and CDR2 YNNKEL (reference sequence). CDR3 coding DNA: TGTGCCAGCAGCCGGGGACAGAGGAACACCATATATTTT. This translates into CASSRGQRNTIYF.

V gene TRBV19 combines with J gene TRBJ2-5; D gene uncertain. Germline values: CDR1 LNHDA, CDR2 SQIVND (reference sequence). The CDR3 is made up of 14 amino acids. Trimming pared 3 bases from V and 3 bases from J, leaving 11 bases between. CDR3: CASSIPAQEETQYF. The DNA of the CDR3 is TGTGCCAGTAGTATCCCCGCCCAGGAAGAGACCCAGTACTTC.

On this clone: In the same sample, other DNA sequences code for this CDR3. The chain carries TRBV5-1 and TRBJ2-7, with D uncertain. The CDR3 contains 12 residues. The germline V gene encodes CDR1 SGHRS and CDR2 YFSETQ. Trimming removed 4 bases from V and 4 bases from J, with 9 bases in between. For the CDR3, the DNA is TGCGCCAGCAGCGTAGACTCGTACGAGCAGTACTTC. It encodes CASSVDSYEQYF.

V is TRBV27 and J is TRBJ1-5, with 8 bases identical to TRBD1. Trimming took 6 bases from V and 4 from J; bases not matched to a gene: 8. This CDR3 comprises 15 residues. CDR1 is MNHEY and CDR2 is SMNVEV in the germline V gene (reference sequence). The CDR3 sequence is CASRLGQGKNQPQHF. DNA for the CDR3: TGTGCCAGCAGATTAGGACAGGGAAAAAATCAGCCCCAGCATTTT.

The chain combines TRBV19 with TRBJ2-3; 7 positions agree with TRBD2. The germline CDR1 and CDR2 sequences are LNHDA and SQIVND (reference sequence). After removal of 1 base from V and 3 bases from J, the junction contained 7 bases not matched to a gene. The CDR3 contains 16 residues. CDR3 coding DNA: TGTGCCAGTAGTATAGTAGGAGGGAGGGTTACAGATACGCAGTATTTT. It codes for CASSIVGGRVTDTQYF.

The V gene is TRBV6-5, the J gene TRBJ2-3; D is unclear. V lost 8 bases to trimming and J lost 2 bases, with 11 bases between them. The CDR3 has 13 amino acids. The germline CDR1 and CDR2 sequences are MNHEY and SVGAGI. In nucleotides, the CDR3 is TGTGCCAGCCGGCGACTTCCCACAGATACGCAGTATTTT. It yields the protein CASRRLPTDTQYF.

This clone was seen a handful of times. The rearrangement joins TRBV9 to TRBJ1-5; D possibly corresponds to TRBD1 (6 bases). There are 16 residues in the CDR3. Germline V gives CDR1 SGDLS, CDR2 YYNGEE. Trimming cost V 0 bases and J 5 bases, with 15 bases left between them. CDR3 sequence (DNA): TGTGCCAGCAGCGTAGGGCCGGGCAGGGGCGATCAGCCCCAGCATTTT. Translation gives CASSVGPGRGDQPQHF.

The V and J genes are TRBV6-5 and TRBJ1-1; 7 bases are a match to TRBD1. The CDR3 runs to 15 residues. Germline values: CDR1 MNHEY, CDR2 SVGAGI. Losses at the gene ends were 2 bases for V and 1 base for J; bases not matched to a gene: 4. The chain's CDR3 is CASSYSGTANTEAFF. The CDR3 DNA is TGTGCCAGCAGTTACAGTGGGACAGCGAACACTGAAGCTTTCTTT.